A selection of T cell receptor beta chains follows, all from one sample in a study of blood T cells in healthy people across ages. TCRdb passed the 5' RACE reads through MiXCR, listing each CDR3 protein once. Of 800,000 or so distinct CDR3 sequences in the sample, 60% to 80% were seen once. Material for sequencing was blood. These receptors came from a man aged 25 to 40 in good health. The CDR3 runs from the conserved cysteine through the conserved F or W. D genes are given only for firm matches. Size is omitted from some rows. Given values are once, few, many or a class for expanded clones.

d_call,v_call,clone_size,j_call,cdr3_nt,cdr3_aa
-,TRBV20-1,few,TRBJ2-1,TGCAGTGCCCCGAGGATGGAGGGTAACAATGAGCAGTTCTTC,CSAPRMEGNNEQFF
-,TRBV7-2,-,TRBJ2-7,TGTGCCAGCAGCCCAGATGGGGGCGCTAGCTCCTACGAGCAGTACTTC,CASSPDGGASSYEQYF
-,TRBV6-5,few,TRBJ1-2,TGTGCCAGCAGTTACTCGGGCCTCGGCTGCACCTTC,CASSYSGLGCTF
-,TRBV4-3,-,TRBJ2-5,TGCGCCAGCAGCCTAGATCCGGGTTACCAAGAGACCCAGTACTTC,CASSLDPGYQETQYF
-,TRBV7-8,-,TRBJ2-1,TGTGCCAGCAGCTTCTCCCAGGGGAATAGTGAGCAGTTCTTC,CASSFSQGNSEQFF
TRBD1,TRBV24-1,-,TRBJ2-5,TGTGCCACCAGTGCGGCAGGGGGTCTACGTGAGACCCAGTACTTC,CATSAAGGLRETQYF
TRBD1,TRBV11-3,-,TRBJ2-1,TGTGCCAGCAGCTTGTCTGGACAGGGGTTGTACAATGAGCAGTTCTTC,CASSLSGQGLYNEQFF
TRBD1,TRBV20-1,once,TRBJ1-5,TGCAGTGCTAGGGAGCGACAGGGTCCAAGCAATCAGCCCCAGCATTTT,CSARERQGPSNQPQHF
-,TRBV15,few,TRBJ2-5,TGTGCCACCAGCAGAGATGGCCAAGGAGAGACCCAGTACTTC,CATSRDGQGETQYF
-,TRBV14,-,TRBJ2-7,TGTGCCAGCAGCCCCCCCTTTGGGGGCGAGCAGTACTTC,CASSPPFGGEQYF
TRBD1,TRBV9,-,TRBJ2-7,TGTGCCAGCAGCGTACTTTCTGGGACAGCCCTCAGCTCCTACGAGCAGTACTTC,CASSVLSGTALSSYEQYF
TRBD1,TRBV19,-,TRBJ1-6,TGTGCCAGTAGTGCACAGGGGGTAGATGGTTCACCCCTCCACTTT,CASSAQGVDGSPLHF
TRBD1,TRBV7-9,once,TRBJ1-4,TGTGCCAGCAGCCCGTTCGGACAGGCCGAAAAACTGTTTTTT,CASSPFGQAEKLFF
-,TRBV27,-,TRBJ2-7,TGTGCCAGCAGTGCCCATCGGGTCGGGGCCGAGCAGTACTTC,CASSAHRVGAEQYF
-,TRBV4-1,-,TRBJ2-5,TGCGCCAGCAGCCCCTCCACTGGGGGGGCGGGTCAAGAGACCCAGTACTTC,CASSPSTGGAGQETQYF
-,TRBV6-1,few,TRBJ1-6,TGTGCCAGCAGTCGTAGATCTATGGGGCTATACTCCTATAATTCACCCCTCCACTTT,CASSRRSMGLYSYNSPLHF
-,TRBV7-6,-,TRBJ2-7,TGTGCCAGCAGCTTGTCACTAGCCCACGAGCAGTACTTC,CASSLSLAHEQYF
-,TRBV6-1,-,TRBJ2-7,TGTGCCAGCAGTGAGGGCGGGACAGTGCCCTACGAGCAGTACTTC,CASSEGGTVPYEQYF
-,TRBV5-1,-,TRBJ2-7,TGCGCCAGCAGCCCCACGGGACCGAGGTCCTACGAGCAGTACTTC,CASSPTGPRSYEQYF
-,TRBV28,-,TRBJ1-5,TGTGCCAGCAGTACACTGGCGGGGGGCAGGGGTAGCAATCAGCCCCAGCATTTT,CASSTLAGGRGSNQPQHF
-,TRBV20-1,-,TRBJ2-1,TGCAGTGCTCTAGGTGGTGAGAGCTCCTACAATGAGCAGTTCTTC,CSALGGESSYNEQFF
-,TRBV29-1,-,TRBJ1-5,TGCAGCGTTGGGCCCCAGCATTTT,CSVGPQHF
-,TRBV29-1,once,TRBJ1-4,TGCAGCGTGGAAAGTCGGTTGGGTGAAAAACTGTTTTTT,CSVESRLGEKLFF
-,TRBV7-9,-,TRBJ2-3,TGTGCCAGCAGCCCCTCCGCAGATACGCAGTATTTT,CASSPSADTQYF
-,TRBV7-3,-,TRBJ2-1,TGTGCCAGCAGCTCAACAGGGAATTCCTACAATGAGCAGTTCTTC,CASSSTGNSYNEQFF
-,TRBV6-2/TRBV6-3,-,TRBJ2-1,TGTGCCAGCAGTTACGGGGATAGCGGCTACAATGAGCAGTTCTTC,CASSYGDSGYNEQFF